This T cell receptor (beta chain) was retrieved from a study of T cell repertoires in cytomegalovirus infection. TCRdb re-called the reads with MiXCR, one entry per CDR3 protein. The sample has about 740,000 distinct CDR3 sequences, under 40% seen once. The sample comprised PBMCs. This sequence was found in a human donor in good health (CMV status not recorded). Some clones in this sample may be carry-over from other donors' samples.

The CDR3 sequence is CASSLALGRGASGNTIYF. The CDR3 region has the DNA TGTGCCAGCAGCTTAGCGCTTGGCAGGGGAGCCTCTGGAAACACCATATATTTT. The V and J genes are TRBV7-6 and TRBJ1-3; weak D call: TRBD1 (6 bases). The CDR3 runs to 18 residues. Trimming removed 0 bases from V and 0 bases from J, with 15 bases in between. Germline assignment: CDR1 SGHVS and CDR2 FNYEAQ.